This TCR beta chain came from a study of T cells in Graves' hyperthyroidism and ophthalmopathy. CDR1 SGHAT and CDR2 FQNNGV come from the germline V gene. The CDR3 extends over 15 amino acids. For this clonotype: The antigen remains undetermined. This may arise from a read error, as a much more abundant clone is one base away.

The diagnoses drew upon clinical symptoms, serum thyroxine and TRAb, thyroid ultrasound and orbital computed tomography. Study-wide findings and caveats: Onset of ophthalmopathy came a median about 6.5 months after the model predicted it. Most thyroid clonotypes expanded above 0.001 were also detected in blood.

TCR beta CDR3 regions were amplified from RNA. Initially, a first-round RT-PCR of the TCR CDR3 employed the HTBI primer set. TCRdb itself ran the multiplex PCR reads through MiXCR, one entry per CDR3 protein. The repertoire holds 600,000 to 650,000 distinct CDR3 sequences, around 15% seen once, with 3% to 4% in the top ten. This rearrangement joins TRBV11-2 to TRBJ2-7; the D is unclear. Source material: blood. The receptor's source is a woman in her 30s with Graves' hyperthyroidism. Here the CDR3 DNA reads TGTCCCAGCAGCCCCCTCCCTTTTCAAAGCTACGAGCAGTACTTC. Protein: CPSSPLPFQSYEQYF.